This entry lists 21 T cell receptor beta chains sequenced from one sample in a study of cytomegalovirus exposure and HLA in healthy donors. The PCR contained 60 Vbeta and 13 Jbeta primers. The protocol was immunoSEQ multiplex PCR, while the TCRdb copy is restricted to in-frame clones and leaves out a portion. The repertoire consists of about 200,000 clones, with around 77% occurring once and the leading ten covering under 2%. Sequencing was carried out using PBMCs. The receptors derive from a man aged 30-40 years in good health and CMV-seronegative.

J is TRBJ2-1 and V is TRBV5-1; D might be TRBD1 (6 bases). V lost 4 bases to trimming and J lost 0 bases, with 11 bases between them. The CDR3 runs to 15 residues. Germline V lookup: CDR1 SGHRS, CDR2 YFSETQ. CDR3 bases: TGCGCCAGCAGCACAAACAGGGACTCCTACAATGAGCAGTTCTTC. As protein: CASSTNRDSYNEQFF.

The rearrangement joins TRBV5-1 to TRBJ2-7, with 10 bases matching TRBD2. There are 18 residues in the CDR3. Germline lookup yields CDR1 SGHRS and CDR2 YFSETQ. V was clipped by 4 bases and J by 2 bases; unmatched bases: 15. CDR3 residues: CASSPSGQLAGVAYEQYF. In nucleotides, the CDR3 is TGCGCCAGCAGCCCCTCTGGACAGCTAGCGGGAGTAGCCTACGAGCAGTACTTC.

This chain uses TRBV5-1 with TRBJ2-7; 7 bases are shared with TRBD2. The ends lost 0 bases at V and 6 bases at J; junction bases unmatched: 9. The CDR3 is 15 residues long. The germline gives CDR1 SGHRS, CDR2 YFSETQ. The CDR3 loop is CASSLGGLVRSEQYF. CDR3 in DNA: TGCGCCAGCAGCTTGGGCGGACTAGTAAGATCCGAGCAGTACTTC. Full variable domain (outside the CDR3, taken from reference TRBV5-1 and TRBJ2-7): KAGVTQTPRYLIKTRGQQVTLSCSPISGHRSVSWYQQTPGQGLQFLFEYFSETQRNKGNFPGRFSGRQFSNSRSEMNVSTLELGDSALYLCASSLGGLVRSEQYFGPGTRLTVT.

The rearrangement uses TRBV7-2 and TRBJ1-5, with D maybe TRBD1 (6 bases). The germline CDR1 and CDR2 sequences are SGHTA and FQGNSA. V lost 3 bases and J 1 base, leaving 10 bases between the germline ends. The CDR3 has 15 residues. The CDR3 region has the DNA TGTGCCAGCAGCTTGGTGGGACAAAGCAATCAGCCCCAGCATTTT. Its translation: CASSLVGQSNQPQHF.

In this sample, this clone turned up a few times. This chain joins TRBV10-3 and TRBJ2-1; TRBD2 aligns across 8 bases. CDR1 is ENHRY and CDR2 is SYGVKD in the germline V gene. Trimming removed 3 bases from V and 6 bases from J; junction bases left unmatched: 4. The CDR3 extends over 14 amino acids. CDR3 nucleotides: TGTGCCATCAGTGATTCAGCGGGAGTCAATGAGCAGTTCTTC. It is translated as CAISDSAGVNEQFF.

J is TRBJ2-7 and V is TRBV18; tentative D call: TRBD1 (6 bases). The V end was cut by 5 bases, the J end by 3 bases, with 11 bases between. From germline, CDR1 is KGHSH and CDR2 LQKENI. There are 13 residues in the CDR3. The DNA for the CDR3 is TGTGCCAGCTCAGGACAGTCGAACTACGAGCAGTACTTC. It specifies CASSGQSNYEQYF.

The chain links TRBV7-9 to TRBJ1-4; D remains ambiguous. Deletions cut 7 bases from V and 6 bases from J, with 6 bases between. Per the germline V gene, CDR1 is SEHNR and CDR2 is FQNEAQ (reference sequence). CDR3 length equals 11 residues. The CDR3 DNA is TGTGCCAGCACCGGTCATGAAAAACTGTTTTTT. It is translated as CASTGHEKLFF.

CDR3 DNA sequence: TGTGCCAGCAGCGTTAACTCCTACGAGCAGTACTTC. This translates into CASSVNSYEQYF. This chain uses TRBV9 with TRBJ2-7; D gene uncertain. Germline CDR1 reads SGDLS; CDR2 reads YYNGEE. The germline V and J ends were trimmed by 2 bases and 0 bases, with 3 bases remaining between them. This CDR3 has 12 amino acids.

The count of this clone is one. V and J are TRBV28 and TRBJ1-2; TRBD1 is a possible D gene (6 bases). The V and J ends lost 2 bases and 4 bases respectively, with 8 bases between them. Germline lookup yields CDR1 MDHEN and CDR2 SYDVKM. CDR3 length: 13 amino acids. The CDR3 nucleotides are TGTGCCAGCAGTTTAGGACAGATCTATGGCTACACCTTC. Residues: CASSLGQIYGYTF.

CDR3 sequence reads: CATSRDRKELRELFF. CDR3 in DNA: TGTGCCACCAGCAGAGATAGGAAGGAGCTGAGGGAGCTGTTTTTT. This sequence joins TRBV15 and TRBJ2-2; D gene unclear. V was pared by 0 bases and J by 9 bases, with 14 bases between. The CDR3 contains 15 residues. Germline V gene data show CDR1 as LNHNV and CDR2 as YYDKDF (reference sequence).

The gene calls are TRBV29-1 and TRBJ2-3, with 7 bases fitting TRBD1. Germline CDR1 and CDR2: SQVTM and ANQGSEA. The CDR3 runs to 13 residues. Losses at the gene ends were 5 bases for V and 4 bases for J; bases not matched to a gene: 6. CDR3 nucleotides: TGCAGCGTTAACAGGGGTTCTGCAGATACGCAGTATTTT. Amino acid sequence: CSVNRGSADTQYF.

The gene calls are TRBV13 and TRBJ2-7; TRBD2 matches at 9 bases. The germline CDR1 and CDR2 sequences are PRHDT and FYEKMQ (reference sequence). J was trimmed by 2 bases and V by 6 bases; bases with no gene match: 8. This CDR3 region has 15 residues. CDR3 loop: CASSNPAGGTYEQYF. CDR3 bases: TGTGCCAGCAGTAACCCAGCGGGGGGAACCTACGAGCAGTACTTC.

This clone came up once. The chain employs TRBV19 and TRBJ1-1; no definite D call. Germline values: CDR1 LNHDA, CDR2 SQIVND (reference sequence). The CDR3 is made up of 13 amino acids. V lost 4 bases, J lost 5 bases, and 11 bases lay in between. The CDR3 bases are TGTGCCAGTAGTAGAGAGCCCGGGACTGAAGCTTTCTTT. Its translation is CASSREPGTEAFF.

The rearrangement links TRBV29-1 to TRBJ1-1; D unclear. CDR1 is SQVTM, CDR2 ANQGSEA, per germline. This CDR3 contains 12 residues. Deletions cut 5 bases from V and 4 bases from J, with 11 bases between. The CDR3 coding sequence is TGCAGCGTTTTTCACGTGAGCACTGAAGCTTTCTTT. Amino acids: CSVFHVSTEAFF.

This chain uses TRBV9 with TRBJ1-1; tentatively, D is TRBD1 (5 bases). Germline V CDR1 and CDR2: SGDLS, YYNGEE. CDR3 length: 15 residues. Deletions cut 0 bases from V and 4 bases from J, with 13 bases between. CDR3 coding DNA: TGTGCCAGCAGCGTAGGAACAGGAATGAGCACTGAAGCTTTCTTT. It codes for CASSVGTGMSTEAFF. The full variable domain, in which reference TRBV9 and TRBJ1-1 provide the parts outside the CDR3, is DSGVTQTPKHLITATGQRVTLRCSPRSGDLSVYWYQQSLDQGLQFLIQYYNGEERAKGNILERFSAQQFPDLHSELNLSSLELGDSALYFCASSVGTGMSTEAFFGQGTRLTVV.

The rearrangement uses TRBV7-7 and TRBJ2-7; D perhaps matches TRBD1 (5 bases). Trimming pared 5 bases from V and 0 bases from J, leaving 17 bases between. This CDR3 spans 16 amino acids. Germline loops: CDR1 SSHAT, CDR2 FNYEAQ (reference sequence). In DNA, the CDR3 is TGTGCCAGCAGCCCCAGGGTAGGACAACCCTCCTACGAGCAGTACTTC. Protein sequence: CASSPRVGQPSYEQYF. The entire variable domain, with the rest obtained from reference TRBV7-7 and TRBJ2-7, is as follows: GAGVSQSPRYKVTKRGQDVTLRCDPISSHATLYWYQQALGQGPEFLTYFNYEAQPDKSGLPSDRFSAERPEGSISTLTIQRTEQRDSAMYRCASSPRVGQPSYEQYFGPGTRLTVT.

J is TRBJ2-1 and V is TRBV7-3, with D perhaps matching TRBD1 (5 bases). V was shortened by 2 bases and J by 9 bases, with 11 bases between the two germline ends. The CDR3 has 13 residues. Looked up from germline, CDR1 is SGHTA and CDR2 is FQGTGA. CDR3 nucleotide sequence: TGTGCCAGCAGCTTATTACAAAGGGGTGAGCAGTTCTTC. Residues: CASSLLQRGEQFF.

This chain links TRBV9 with TRBJ1-4; D is perhaps TRBD1 (6 bases). CDR3 length: 14 residues. CDR1 and CDR2 from the germline V gene are SGDLS and YYNGEE. Deletions cut 4 bases from V and 5 bases from J, with 12 bases between. The CDR3 coding sequence is TGTGCCAGCAGCCCGACAGGAAAGAATGAAAAACTGTTTTTT. This codes for CASSPTGKNEKLFF. The variable domain in full, completed from reference TRBV9 and TRBJ1-4, reads DSGVTQTPKHLITATGQRVTLRCSPRSGDLSVYWYQQSLDQGLQFLIQYYNGEERAKGNILERFSAQQFPDLHSELNLSSLELGDSALYFCASSPTGKNEKLFFGSGTQLSVL.

This rearrangement joins TRBV5-1 to TRBJ1-3; D not resolved. Germline V gene lookup returns CDR1 SGHRS and CDR2 YFSETQ. With 1 base removed from V and 4 bases from J, the gap between germline ends came to 12 bases. This CDR3 contains 15 residues. CDR3 protein: CASSLNEGSGNTIYF. CDR3 DNA sequence: TGCGCCAGCAGCTTGAACGAGGGTAGCGGAAACACCATATATTTT.

J is TRBJ2-7 and V is TRBV28, with TRBD1 matching over 7 bases. CDR1 and CDR2 from the germline V gene are MDHEN and SYDVKM. V shed 6 bases, J shed 3 bases, and the junction held 5 bases outside the gene matches. CDR3 length: 13 residues. CDR3 sequence: CASRARQGYEQYF. The CDR3 DNA reads TGTGCCAGCAGGGCCCGACAGGGCTACGAGCAGTACTTC. Full variable domain (rest looked up from reference TRBV28 and TRBJ2-7): DVKVTQSSRYLVKRTGEKVFLECVQDMDHENMFWYRQDPGLGLRLIYFSYDVKMKEKGDIPEGYSVSREKKERFSLILESASTNQTSMYLCASRARQGYEQYFGPGTRLTVT.

V usage is TRBV19 and J usage is TRBJ1-2, with D tentatively TRBD1 (6 bases). The CDR3 is 13 amino acids. Germline CDR1 LNHDA, CDR2 SQIVND (reference sequence). V lost 5 bases and J lost 5, with 12 bases in between. The CDR3 loop is CASSVTGFYGYTF. As DNA, the CDR3 is TGTGCCAGTAGTGTCACAGGGTTTTATGGCTACACCTTC.